This TCR beta chain is drawn from a study of T cell repertoires in cytomegalovirus infection. Many counts were recorded for this clonotype. V was clipped by 1 base and J by 3 bases, with 18 bases between them. The CDR3 has 17 amino acids. The germline V gene has CDR1 SGHVS and CDR2 FQNEAQ. TCRdb re-derived calls from the reads in MiXCR, one entry per CDR3 protein. Of about 490,000 distinct CDR3 sequences in the sample, approximately 26% were seen once. This TCR came from a human donor in good health (CMV status not recorded). Some clones in this sample may be carry-over from other donors' samples. The chain joins TRBV7-8 to TRBJ1-1; possibly TRBD1 for D (5 bases). Material: PBMCs. The CDR3 protein is CASSLVGGARVDTEAFF. The CDR3 DNA reads TGTGCCAGCAGCTTAGTTGGGGGTGCCAGGGTGGACACTGAAGCTTTCTTT.